This T cell receptor (beta chain) was captured by sequencing in a study of blood T cell repertoires in COVID-19. Overall study: There were acute and convalescent COVID-19 samples, and they came from the United States, Italy and Spain. Nucleic acid was either cDNA or gDNA, and it came from T cells, B-cell-depleted T cells, or PBMCs.

The table lists this clone with a count of one. V was clipped by 3 bases and J by 5 bases; unmatched bases: 9. This CDR3 is built from 15 residues. From germline, CDR1 is LNHDA and CDR2 SQIVND (reference sequence). Original data processing: Estimates of nucleated cell counts were drawn from the amplification of reference gene primers. Using immunoSEQ multiplex PCR, the repertoire was profiled, and TCRdb retains in-frame clones only, with some absent. V, J and clone size derive from that table, while D and trimming were established from the DNA sequence. The table records 70,000 to 100,000 clones, more than 85% of them present only once.

The J gene is TRBJ2-7, the V gene TRBV19; TRBD2 aligns across 8 bases. Sequencing input: peripheral blood. This clonotype was sampled from a man in his sixties with acute or convalescent COVID-19. In DNA form, the CDR3 reads TGTGCCAGTAGTATTTCCGCTAGCGGGCTCAACGAGCAGTACTTC. Residues: CASSISASGLNEQYF.